A selection of T cell receptor beta chains follows, all from one sample in a study of blood T cell repertoires in COVID-19. Only in-frame clones appear in the TCRdb table, and some are missing; sequencing was by immunoSEQ multiplex PCR. The sample comprises about 140,000 clones, about 75% of which are singletons, and around 3.2% rests with the top ten. The sequencing input was PBMCs or T cells enriched from blood (not recorded which). These receptors were taken from a woman aged 45-65 years who had recovered from COVID-19. CDR3s include the opening cysteine and the closing phenylalanine or tryptophan. The D gene is left open where the match is weak. Some rows have no size entry. The others give once, few or many, or a class for an expanded clone.

>TRBD1|TRBV30|TRBJ1-2|-
CASSPGQGYGYTF
TGTGCCTCATCACCGGGACAGGGCTATGGCTACACCTTC
>-|TRBV28|TRBJ1-6|few
CASSKPAGRGDNSPLHF
TGTGCCAGCAGTAAACCCGCAGGGAGGGGGGATAATTCACCCCTCCACTTT
>TRBD1|TRBV27|TRBJ2-1|-
CASSVFVGTGILNEQFF
TGTGCCAGCAGTGTTTTCGTGGGGACAGGGATATTGAATGAGCAGTTCTTC
>TRBD1|TRBV5-1|TRBJ1-2|few
CASSPGAGGEGNYGYTF
TGCGCCAGCAGCCCCGGGGCAGGGGGCGAGGGAAACTATGGCTACACCTTC
>TRBD2|TRBV5-6|TRBJ2-1|-
CASSTGLAGNEQFF
TGTGCCAGCAGCACGGGACTAGCGGGGAATGAGCAGTTCTTC
>TRBD2|TRBV6-2/TRBV6-3|TRBJ2-1|-
CASSYTSGGGSSYNEQFF
TGTGCCAGCAGTTATACTAGCGGGGGGGGTTCCTCCTACAATGAGCAGTTCTTC
>TRBD1|TRBV2|TRBJ2-7|-
CASRVSGGYDEQYF
TGTGCCAGCAGAGTTTCAGGGGGCTACGACGAGCAGTACTTC
>-|TRBV27|TRBJ1-6|-
CASSLRVPAVYNSPLHF
TGTGCCAGCAGTTTGAGGGTCCCGGCTGTCTATAATTCACCCCTCCACTTT
>TRBD2|TRBV5-5|TRBJ2-3|-
CASTPPRGGFADTQYF
TGTGCCAGCACCCCCCCGCGGGGGGGTTTTGCAGATACGCAGTATTTT
>TRBD1|TRBV5-1|TRBJ1-6|-
CASSLVAGGNSPLHF
TGCGCCAGCAGCTTGGTGGCAGGGGGAAATTCACCCCTCCACTTT
>-|TRBV6-4|TRBJ2-1|-
CASSGTGEGDEQFF
TGTGCCAGCAGTGGGACGGGGGAAGGGGATGAGCAGTTCTTC
>-|TRBV3-1/TRBV3-2|TRBJ2-7|-
CASSQDPSYPDF
TGTGCCAGCAGCCAAGACCCGAGCTACCCTGACTTC
>-|TRBV14|TRBJ2-1|-
CASSQARGGGDNEQFF
TGTGCCAGCAGCCAAGCCCGAGGGGGAGGGGACAATGAGCAGTTCTTC
>-|TRBV12-3/TRBV12-4|TRBJ1-6|-
CASTLGGNSPLHF
TGTGCCAGCACCCTGGGGGGTAATTCACCCCTCCACTTT
>TRBD2|TRBV7-9|TRBJ2-7|-
CASSPYTSGGYEQYF
TGTGCCAGCAGCCCATATACTAGCGGGGGCTACGAGCAGTACTTC
>TRBD1|TRBV2|TRBJ1-2|-
CASNPDRGNYGYTF
TGTGCCAGCAACCCGGACAGGGGGAACTATGGCTACACCTTC
>-|TRBV7-8|TRBJ2-7|-
CASSPQGVAPTLEQYF
TGTGCCAGCAGCCCCCAAGGAGTGGCTCCTACCCTCGAGCAGTACTTC
>-|TRBV10-3|TRBJ2-6|-
CAASGAGANVLTF
TGTGCCGCCTCAGGGGCTGGGGCCAACGTCCTGACTTTC
>TRBD1|TRBV9|TRBJ1-1|-
CASSGSVTGGQGNTEAFF
TGTGCCAGCAGCGGATCCGTCACGGGGGGACAGGGTAACACTGAAGCTTTCTTT
>-|TRBV14|TRBJ1-2|-
CASSQDHPGPLNYGYTF
TGTGCCAGCAGCCAAGATCACCCAGGGCCTCTTAACTATGGCTACACCTTC
>TRBD2|TRBV2|TRBJ2-2|-
CARGGKQVNTGELFF
TGTGCCAGGGGGGGGAAACAGGTTAACACCGGGGAGCTGTTTTTT
>-|TRBV10-1|TRBJ1-5|once
CASSDGPAGAQHF
TGCGCCAGCAGTGACGGCCCCGCAGGGGCCCAGCATTTT
>-|TRBV5-1|TRBJ1-1|few
CASSFGINTEAFF
TGCGCCAGCAGCTTCGGGATAAACACTGAAGCTTTCTTT
>TRBD1|TRBV28|TRBJ2-5|-
CASSPRQGLQETQYF
TGTGCCAGCAGTCCACGACAGGGCCTCCAAGAGACCCAGTACTTC
>TRBD2|TRBV30|TRBJ2-1|-
CAWSPSGRDNEQFF
TGTGCCTGGAGCCCTAGCGGGAGGGACAATGAGCAGTTCTTC
>-|TRBV27|TRBJ2-1|-
CASSSRISGSYNEQFF
TGTGCCAGCAGTTCCCGTATTAGCGGCTCCTACAATGAGCAGTTCTTC
>TRBD1|TRBV11-1|TRBJ1-5|-
CASSQQGAGQPQHF
TGTGCCAGCAGCCAACAGGGGGCAGGTCAGCCCCAGCATTTT
>-|TRBV19|TRBJ2-2|-
CASSIVRYTGELFF
TGTGCCAGTAGTATAGTTCGGTACACCGGGGAGCTGTTTTTT
>-|TRBV19|TRBJ1-1|-
CASSIPGSGSTEAFF
TGTGCCAGTAGTATTCCGGGTTCGGGGAGCACTGAAGCTTTCTTT
>TRBD1|TRBV14|TRBJ2-7|-
CASSQDPTGAYWQQYF
TGTGCCAGCAGCCAAGATCCGACAGGGGCCTACTGGCAGCAGTACTTC
>TRBD2|TRBV3-1/TRBV3-2|TRBJ2-5|-
CASSQATSAGETQYF
TGTGCCAGCAGCCAAGCCACTAGCGCTGGAGAGACCCAGTACTTC
>-|TRBV19|TRBJ1-5|-
CASSVVQGREGNQPQHF
TGTGCCAGTAGTGTCGTTCAGGGGAGGGAGGGCAATCAGCCCCAGCATTTT
>-|TRBV5-4|TRBJ1-6|-
CASSRGGPVNSPLHF
TGTGCCAGCAGCCGGGGGGGGCCGGTTAATTCACCCCTCCACTTT